One and the same sample provided the 6 T cell receptor beta chains below, sequenced in a study of blood T cell repertoires in COVID-19. Clones were read by immunoSEQ multiplex PCR, and TCRdb kept only the in-frame ones, dropping some. This sample has about 180,000 clones, with 85% to 90% found just once. Specimen: peripheral blood. Source of these receptors: a man in his sixties or seventies with active or convalescent COVID-19.

The chain recombines TRBV7-9 with TRBJ1-2; D remains unclear. The germline V and J ends were trimmed by 7 bases and 7 bases, with 13 bases remaining between them. This CDR3 has 12 residues. From germline, CDR1 is SEHNR and CDR2 FQNEAQ (reference sequence). The CDR3 DNA follows: TGTGCCAGCAACCAACAGCCGCCTGGCTACACCTTC. As protein: CASNQQPPGYTF.

The V gene is TRBV7-3, the J gene TRBJ2-3, with D perhaps matching TRBD1 (6 bases). CDR1 and CDR2 (germline): SGHTA, FQGTGA. The CDR3 is 15 amino acids. The V and J ends lost 6 bases and 2 bases respectively, with 15 bases between them. In nucleotides, the CDR3 is TGTGCCAGCAGACTAACAGGGACAAACACAGATACGCAGTATTTT. It is translated as CASRLTGTNTDTQYF.

The chain recombines TRBV14 with TRBJ1-1; 8 bases are a match to TRBD1. Germline CDR1 is SGHDN and CDR2 is FVKESK. With V trimmed by 4 bases and J by 5 bases, 9 bases remained unmatched. The CDR3 length is 15 residues. The CDR3 loop reads CASSRQGREVTEAFF. The CDR3 nucleotides read TGTGCCAGCAGCCGACAGGGGAGAGAGGTAACTGAAGCTTTCTTT. Full variable domain (remainder filled in from reference TRBV14 and TRBJ1-1): EAGVTQFPSHSVIEKGQTVTLRCDPISGHDNLYWYRRVMGKEIKFLLHFVKESKQDESGMPNNRFLAERTGGTYSTLKVQPAELEDSGVYFCASSRQGREVTEAFFGQGTRLTVV.

The rearrangement uses TRBV12-3 or TRBV12-4 and TRBJ1-1; D may be TRBD1 (6 bases). Deletions cut 3 bases from V and 5 bases from J, with 10 bases between. The CDR3 is made up of 13 amino acids. CDR3 nucleotide sequence: TGTGCCAGCAGTTTTTTTAGGGGGACTGAAGCTTTCTTT. This codes for CASSFFRGTEAFF.

The rearrangement uses TRBV15 and TRBJ2-6; TRBD1 is a possible D gene (6 bases). Germline V CDR1 and CDR2: LNHNV, YYDKDF (reference sequence). The CDR3 sequence is 20 residues long. Deletions cut 4 bases from V and 3 bases from J, with 25 bases between. Here the CDR3 DNA reads TGTGCCACCAGCAACCCGGTACAGGGCAGCGCGGTGTTTGGGGCCAACGTCCTGACTTTC. This gives the protein CATSNPVQGSAVFGANVLTF.

This clone occurred once. This chain connects TRBV6-5 to TRBJ1-2; D is unclear. The CDR3 is made up of 14 amino acids. Germline V gene data show CDR1 as MNHEY and CDR2 as SVGAGI. The ends were cut back, 0 bases at V and 8 bases at J, with 13 bases in the middle. CDR3 in DNA: TGTGCCAGCAGTTACTCGCGGCCGTCGTGGGGCTACACCTTC. Translation: CASSYSRPSWGYTF.